A single sample is the source of the 8 T cell receptor beta chains below, sequenced in a study of T-cell reconstitution after alpha-beta-depleted transplantation in children. This sample's TCRbeta library carried unique molecular identifier barcodes. Each CDR3 protein is one row after TCRdb ran MiXCR on the PCR reads. Here the sample spans over 300,000 distinct CDR3 sequences, 10% being singletons. The specimen was PBMCs from the stem cell graft donor, collected from the stem cell graft. These TCRs come from a human donor who donated a stem cell graft to a child with acute lymphoblastic leukemia.

The chain is built from TRBV14 and TRBJ2-1; no definite D call. This CDR3 is 14 amino acids long. Germline V lookup: CDR1 SGHDN, CDR2 FVKESK. Trimming removed 1 base from V and 9 bases from J, with 13 bases in between. This CDR3 is CASSQVTRIGEQFF. CDR3 in DNA: TGTGCCAGCAGCCAAGTCACCAGGATTGGTGAGCAGTTCTTC.

In regard to this clonotype: A much larger clone differs by one base, so this may be a read error. The genes are TRBV5-1 and TRBJ2-1, with 7 nucleotides matching TRBD2. CDR1 is SGHRS, CDR2 YFSETQ, per germline. CDR3 length equals 14 residues. Trimming removed 0 bases from V and 8 bases from J; junction bases left unmatched: 5. This CDR3 reads CASSLGGSNHEQFF. CDR3 nucleotides: TGCGCCAGCAGCTTGGGCGGGAGCAACCATGAGCAGTTCTTC.

Many counts were recorded for this clonotype. The gene calls are TRBV5-1 and TRBJ2-5; TRBD1 aligns across 8 bases. CDR3 length: 12 amino acids. Looked up from germline, CDR1 is SGHRS and CDR2 is YFSETQ. Trimming removed 9 bases from V and 3 bases from J; junction bases left unmatched: 4. The CDR3 protein is CATRTGKETQYF. In DNA, the CDR3 is TGCGCCACCAGGACAGGGAAAGAGACCCAGTACTTC.

This clonotype came up many times. The gene calls are TRBV5-1 and TRBJ2-1, with 13 bases lining up with TRBD2. The CDR3 is 16 amino acids. V gave up 0 bases and J gave up 3 bases; unmatched junction bases: 0. The germline V gene encodes CDR1 SGHRS and CDR2 YFSETQ. Written as DNA, the CDR3 is TGCGCCAGCAGCTTGGGACTAGCGGGGGGCTACAATGAGCAGTTCTTC. It yields the protein CASSLGLAGGYNEQFF.

This clonotype was seen only a few times. The genes are TRBV20-1 and TRBJ2-3, with 8 bases matching TRBD2. The CDR3 runs 17 residues. CDR1 and CDR2 from the germline V gene are DFQATT and SNEGSKA (reference sequence). Trimming removed 5 bases from V and 2 bases from J; junction bases left unmatched: 15. CDR3 in amino acids: CSAHPLMTSAHTDTQYF. Written as DNA, the CDR3 is TGCAGTGCTCATCCTCTTATGACTAGCGCACACACAGATACGCAGTATTTT.

The sample holds many counts of this clonotype. V is TRBV20-1 and J is TRBJ1-2; TRBD1 matches 7 bases. The germline CDR1 and CDR2 sequences are DFQATT and SNEGSKA (reference sequence). CDR3 length: 13 amino acids. V dropped 4 bases and J dropped 3; count of bases not matched to a gene: 5. The CDR3 DNA reads as TGCAGTGCTAAGACAGGGACGGACTATGGCTACACCTTC. It is translated as CSAKTGTDYGYTF.

V gene TRBV7-3 combines with J gene TRBJ2-1; a weak D match, TRBD1 (5 bases). In germline, CDR1 is SGHTA, CDR2 FQGTGA. Deletions cut 1 base from V and 2 bases from J, with 9 bases between. The CDR3 is made up of 15 amino acids. The CDR3 sequence: CASSLKGSPYNEQFF. Here the CDR3 DNA reads TGTGCCAGCAGCTTAAAGGGGTCGCCCTACAATGAGCAGTTCTTC.

The chain has TRBV20-1 and TRBJ2-1; 7 bases agree with TRBD2. V trimming: 6 bases; J trimming: 6 bases; junction bases outside the gene matches: 14. CDR1 is DFQATT and CDR2 is SNEGSKA in the germline V gene (reference sequence). The CDR3 has 15 amino acids. CDR3 DNA sequence: TGCAGTGCCCCGCATGGCGGGAGACTTGGCAATGAGCAGTTCTTC. Translation gives CSAPHGGRLGNEQFF.